Listed here are 14 T cell receptor beta chains from one sample, sequenced in a study of blood T cell repertoires in COVID-19. Measured with immunoSEQ multiplex PCR; TCRdb has only the in-frame clones, and not every one. The data show over 300,000 clones, with 85% to 90% seen just once and 6.5% to 7% held by the top ten. The sequenced sample was peripheral blood. These TCRs come from a young man with active or convalescent COVID-19.

The chain carries TRBV5-1 and TRBJ2-7; 14 nucleotides agree with TRBD2. V dropped 6 bases and J dropped 10; count of bases not matched to a gene: 3. This CDR3 comprises 12 residues. Germline V lookup: CDR1 SGHRS, CDR2 YFSETQ. This chain's CDR3 is CASTGLAGVQYF. The CDR3 bases are TGCGCCAGCACGGGACTAGCGGGAGTACAGTACTTC. The variable domain in full, completed from reference TRBV5-1 and TRBJ2-7, reads KAGVTQTPRYLIKTRGQQVTLSCSPISGHRSVSWYQQTPGQGLQFLFEYFSETQRNKGNFPGRFSGRQFSNSRSEMNVSTLELGDSALYLCASTGLAGVQYFGPGTRLTVT.

This clone has only one observation. The chain combines TRBV6-4 with TRBJ2-3; 10 bases fit TRBD2. Per germline, CDR1 MRHNA and CDR2 SNTAGT. The length of the CDR3 is 16 residues. V shed 2 bases, J shed 7 bases, and the junction held 9 bases outside the gene matches. The CDR3 sequence: CASSDGLAGDAYTQYF. For the CDR3, the DNA is TGTGCCAGCAGTGACGGGCTAGCGGGAGATGCGTATACGCAGTATTTT.

This clone was counted once. J is TRBJ1-6 and V is TRBV9; 11 nucleotides match TRBD1. CDR1 and CDR2 (germline): SGDLS, YYNGEE. The ends lost 4 bases at V and 7 bases at J; junction bases unmatched: 4. The CDR3 consists of 15 residues. Written as DNA, the CDR3 is TGTGCCAGCAGCCTAAGGACAGGGGGCAATTCACCCCTCCACTTT. Its protein product is CASSLRTGGNSPLHF.

The J gene is TRBJ2-1, the V gene TRBV11-3, with 9 bases that match TRBD2. CDR1 SGHNT and CDR2 YENEEA come from the germline V gene. Trimming removed 0 bases from V and 7 bases from J; junction bases left unmatched: 4. The CDR3 runs 15 residues. The CDR3 loop is CASSLELAGANEQFF. The CDR3 DNA reads as TGTGCCAGCAGCTTAGAACTAGCGGGCGCAAATGAGCAGTTCTTC. Combining the CDR3 with reference TRBV11-3 and TRBJ2-1 gives the whole variable domain EAGVVQSPRYKIIEKKQPVAFWCNPISGHNTLYWYLQNLGQGPELLIRYENEEAVDDSQLPKDRFSAERLKGVDSTLKIQPAELGDSAVYLCASSLELAGANEQFFGPGTRLTVL.

The V call is TRBV5-5, the J call TRBJ2-3; 7 bases map to TRBD1. Looked up from germline, CDR1 is SGHKS and CDR2 is YYEKEE (reference sequence). V trimming: 0 bases; J trimming: 5 bases; junction bases outside the gene matches: 12. The CDR3 is made up of 17 amino acids. For the CDR3, the DNA is TGTGCCAGCAGCTTGGTATTAGTCGACAGGGAACTAGATACGCAGTATTTT. It yields the protein CASSLVLVDRELDTQYF. Together with reference TRBV5-5 and TRBJ2-3, the CDR3 gives the full variable domain: DAGVTQSPTHLIKTRGQQVTLRCSPISGHKSVSWYQQVLGQGPQFIFQYYEKEERGRGNFPDRFSARQFPNYSSELNVNALLLGDSALYLCASSLVLVDRELDTQYFGPGTRLTVL.

The chain joins TRBV2 to TRBJ2-7; TRBD1 aligns across 10 bases. J gave up 4 bases and V 5 bases, and 5 bases lay outside the gene matches. This CDR3 region has 14 residues. Germline CDR1 reads SNHLY; CDR2 reads FYNNEI. The CDR3 region is CASSLTGGRYEQYF. Written as DNA, the CDR3 is TGTGCCAGCAGTCTGACAGGGGGCAGGTACGAGCAGTACTTC.

V is TRBV14 and J is TRBJ1-3, with 8 nucleotides matching TRBD1. Per germline, CDR1 SGHDN and CDR2 FVKESK. This CDR3 region has 12 residues. V lost 5 bases and J lost 11; bases outside the gene matches: 5. The DNA for the CDR3 is TGTGCCAGCAGCGAGACAGGGGTAGCCATATATTTT. It specifies CASSETGVAIYF.

The chain is built from TRBV7-9 and TRBJ2-1; D unclear. Germline assignment: CDR1 SEHNR and CDR2 FQNEAQ (reference sequence). Trimming took off 3 bases at V and 6 bases at J, with 6 bases between the two ends. The CDR3 is 12 residues long. CDR3 loop: CASSFSLNEQFF. DNA for the CDR3: TGTGCCAGCAGCTTTAGCCTCAATGAGCAGTTCTTC.

V is TRBV19 and J is TRBJ1-1; no reliable D call. The V end lost 7 bases, the J end lost 0 bases, and 12 bases lay between the germline ends. Germline V gene lookup returns CDR1 LNHDA and CDR2 SQIVND (reference sequence). The CDR3 totals 14 residues. The chain's CDR3 is CASNPANMNTEAFF. The CDR3 nucleotides read TGTGCCAGTAACCCCGCGAATATGAACACTGAAGCTTTCTTT.

This clone was seen a single time. The junction does not match germline at one end; this may be a read error. V gene TRBV28 combines with J gene TRBJ2-6; 8 bases fit TRBD1. The CDR3 covers 17 residues. Germline V gene sequence: CDR1 MDHEN, CDR2 SYDVKM. In DNA form, the CDR3 reads TGTGCCAGCAGTGCAGGGGGCGCTCGCAGTGGGGCCAACGTGCTGACTTTC. It yields the protein CASSAGGARSGANVLTF.

This clone was seen a handful of times. CDR3 coding DNA: TGTGCCAGCAGGACAGGGGACATTCAGTACTTC. The encoded protein is CASRTGDIQYF. V usage is TRBV6-6 and J usage is TRBJ2-4; TRBD1 matches at 8 bases. From germline, CDR1 is MNHNY and CDR2 SVGAGI (reference sequence). The CDR3 totals 11 residues. The trim removed 6 bases at V and 8 bases at J, leaving 0 bases unmatched.

The gene calls are TRBV9 and TRBJ2-1; 9 positions agree with TRBD2. Germline values: CDR1 SGDLS, CDR2 YYNGEE. V lost 4 bases, J lost 8 bases, and 7 bases stayed unmatched. The length of the CDR3 is 14 residues. CDR3 loop: CASSPGTSPHEQFF. CDR3 nucleotides: TGTGCCAGCAGCCCCGGGACTAGCCCCCATGAGCAGTTCTTC.

The V gene is TRBV6-5, the J gene TRBJ2-2; D is perhaps TRBD1 (5 bases). Germline V gene sequence: CDR1 MNHEY, CDR2 SVGAGI. The CDR3 consists of 14 residues. Trimming stripped 3 bases from V and 4 bases from J, with 9 bases between. The chain's CDR3 is CASSYGAPTGELFF. CDR3 DNA: TGTGCCAGCAGTTATGGGGCCCCCACCGGGGAGCTGTTTTTT.

Only one count was recorded for this clone. The chain carries TRBV11-3 and TRBJ2-1; 7 bases align to TRBD1. After removal of 5 bases from V and 4 bases from J, the junction contained 8 bases not matched to a gene. This CDR3 spans 15 amino acids. CDR1 and CDR2 from the germline V gene are SGHNT and YENEEA. CDR3 sequence: CASSPTGKLYNEQFF. The CDR3 DNA is TGTGCCAGCAGCCCGACAGGGAAACTGTACAATGAGCAGTTCTTC.